This is a list of T cell receptor beta chains from one sample in a study of T cell responses to AZD1222 COVID-19 vaccine. The table came from immunoSEQ multiplex PCR; TCRdb's copy has only in-frame clones and leaves some out. The repertoire holds about 100,000 clones, with around 94% as singletons. Specimen: peripheral blood, collected on day 0 of AZD1222 vaccination. Every receptor here comes from an adult in good health. Both conserved end residues are part of each CDR3. D genes are given only for firm matches. Rows give clone size only sometimes, using once, few, many, or a class for an expanded clone.

V	size	D	J	CDR3	DNA
TRBV7-2	once	TRBD2	TRBJ2-5	CASSRTSGGETQYF	TGTGCCAGCAGCCGGACTAGCGGGGGTGAGACCCAGTACTTC
TRBV12-3/TRBV12-4	NA	NA	TRBJ2-3	CASRLEVDTQYF	TGTGCCAGCAGACTCGAGGTAGATACGCAGTATTTT
TRBV5-1	once	NA	TRBJ1-1	CASSTNSGLNTEAFF	TGCGCCAGCAGCACTAACTCAGGGCTGAACACTGAAGCTTTCTTT
TRBV7-9	once	NA	TRBJ2-3	CASSLGGGPPSTDTQYF	TGTGCCAGCAGCTTAGGGGGGGGCCCTCCTAGCACAGATACGCAGTATTTT
TRBV7-9	NA	NA	TRBJ1-2	CASSLGGRGRGYTF	TGTGCCAGCAGCTTAGGAGGCAGGGGAAGAGGCTACACCTTC
TRBV5-1	NA	NA	TRBJ1-1	CASSVLGIAEAFF	TGCGCCAGCAGCGTTCTGGGTATTGCTGAAGCTTTCTTT
TRBV5-1	NA	NA	TRBJ1-2	CASSPNGQGGYGYTF	TGCGCCAGCAGCCCAAACGGTCAGGGAGGTTATGGCTACACCTTC
TRBV6-2/TRBV6-3	NA	NA	TRBJ2-7	CASSYSSQEGYYEQYF	TGTGCCAGCAGTTACTCGAGTCAGGAGGGCTACTACGAGCAGTACTTC
TRBV4-3	NA	NA	TRBJ1-3	CASSQDSGGNTIYF	TGCGCCAGCAGCCAAGATTCGGGTGGAAACACCATATATTTT
TRBV15	NA	NA	TRBJ1-2	CATSRAGPTYGYTF	TGTGCCACCAGCAGGGCAGGGCCTACATATGGCTACACCTTC
TRBV28	once	NA	TRBJ1-3	CASRPPTGSGEIAIYF	TGTGCCAGCAGACCCCCCACAGGCTCCGGAGAAATTGCCATATATTTT
TRBV30	NA	NA	TRBJ2-6	CAWSEWGSGANVLTF	TGTGCCTGGAGTGAGTGGGGCTCTGGGGCCAACGTCCTGACTTTC
TRBV1	once	NA	TRBJ1-1	CTSSLIIGGATEAFF	TGCACCAGCAGCCTAATTATCGGGGGAGCGACTGAAGCTTTCTTT
TRBV28	once	NA	TRBJ1-1	CASSEDETEAFF	TGTGCCAGCAGTGAAGACGAAACTGAAGCTTTCTTT
TRBV28	once	TRBD1	TRBJ1-2	CASSAPGQGPQSTF	TGTGCCAGCAGCGCTCCGGGACAGGGGCCCCAATCCACCTTC
TRBV21-1	NA	NA	TRBJ2-3	CASSKLAGGGVDTQYF	TGTGCCAGCAGCAAACTAGCGGGAGGAGGGGTAGATACGCAGTATTTT
TRBV7-2	NA	TRBD1	TRBJ1-2	CASSLDRQGNYGYTF	TGTGCCAGCAGCTTAGATAGACAGGGGAACTATGGCTACACCTTC
TRBV24-1	once	NA	TRBJ1-5	CATSVRPHSNQPQHF	TGTGCCACCAGTGTTAGACCCCATAGCAATCAGCCCCAGCATTTT
TRBV5-5	NA	TRBD1	TRBJ1-2	CASRSGQVYGYTF	TGTGCCAGCAGGAGCGGACAGGTCTATGGCTACACCTTC
TRBV13	once	NA	TRBJ2-7	CASSLGDRLTSYEQYF	TGTGCCAGCAGCTTAGGCGACAGGTTGACTTCCTACGAGCAGTACTTC
TRBV24-1	once	NA	TRBJ2-1	CATSDFSADSYNEQFF	TGTGCCACCAGTGATTTTTCGGCGGACTCCTACAATGAGCAGTTCTTC
TRBV11-3	NA	TRBD1	TRBJ1-1	CASSLVGQESEAFF	TGTGCCAGCAGCTTAGTTGGACAGGAGTCTGAAGCTTTCTTT
TRBV6-2/TRBV6-3	NA	NA	TRBJ1-1	CASSEDWAAGRTAFF	TGTGCCAGCAGTGAGGACTGGGCGGCGGGTCGAACAGCTTTCTTT
TRBV6-6	NA	NA	TRBJ2-2	CASSFVPDTGELFF	TGTGCCAGCAGCTTCGTCCCCGACACCGGGGAGCTGTTTTTT
TRBV6-5	NA	TRBD1	TRBJ1-2	CASSYRTGINGYTF	TGTGCCAGCAGTTACCGGACAGGGATCAATGGCTACACCTTC
TRBV10-1	few	TRBD2	TRBJ2-7	CASSEGGSSSYEQYF	TGCGCCAGCAGTGAGGGCGGGAGCTCCTCCTACGAGCAGTACTTC
TRBV7-3	NA	TRBD2	TRBJ2-1	CASSYGTSGYNEQFF	TGTGCCAGCAGTTACGGGACTAGCGGCTACAATGAGCAGTTCTTC
TRBV4-2	NA	NA	TRBJ2-7	CASSQGAWRDDDYEQYF	TGTGCCAGCAGCCAAGGGGCCTGGAGGGACGACGACTACGAGCAGTACTTC
TRBV5-1	NA	NA	TRBJ2-2	CASSLALNTGELFF	TGCGCCAGCAGCTTGGCGTTGAACACCGGGGAGCTGTTTTTT
TRBV18	NA	NA	TRBJ1-4	CASSQEGVPANEKLFF	TGTGCCAGCTCACAGGAAGGGGTGCCGGCTAATGAAAAACTGTTTTTT
TRBV5-1	NA	TRBD2	TRBJ2-1	CASSPGTTNEQFF	TGCGCCAGCAGCCCCGGGACTACCAATGAGCAGTTCTTC
TRBV3-1/TRBV3-2	NA	NA	TRBJ1-1	CASSQLAGAEAFF	TGTGCCAGCAGCCAATTGGCAGGGGCTGAAGCTTTCTTT
TRBV7-2	NA	TRBD2	TRBJ2-7	CASSLGYLAGGLQYEQYF	TGTGCCAGCAGCTTAGGTTATCTAGCGGGGGGACTGCAGTACGAGCAGTACTTC
TRBV5-1	NA	TRBD2	TRBJ2-1	CASRFLGGGSSYNEQFF	TGCGCCAGCAGATTCCTTGGCGGGGGAAGCTCCTACAATGAGCAGTTCTTC
TRBV19	NA	TRBD1	TRBJ1-5	CASHGQANQPQHF	TGTGCCAGTCACGGACAGGCCAATCAGCCCCAGCATTTT
TRBV15	once	TRBD1	TRBJ2-7	CATSRVGQGYEQYF	TGTGCCACCAGCAGAGTGGGACAGGGCTACGAGCAGTACTTC
TRBV9	NA	TRBD2	TRBJ2-5	CASSVGASGGQETQYF	TGTGCCAGCAGCGTAGGGGCTAGCGGGGGCCAAGAGACCCAGTACTTC
TRBV7-8	NA	NA	TRBJ1-3	CASNTGGLSGNTIYF	TGTGCCAGCAACACCGGGGGGCTCTCTGGAAACACCATATATTTT
TRBV4-1	few	NA	TRBJ2-2	CASSQAMKSTGELFF	TGCGCCAGCAGCCAAGCCATGAAATCAACCGGGGAGCTGTTTTTT
TRBV5-1	once	NA	TRBJ1-1	CASSPLWGDTEAFF	TGCGCCAGCAGCCCGCTTTGGGGGGACACTGAAGCTTTCTTT
TRBV19	NA	TRBD1	TRBJ2-3	CASSTRLWGTGTQYF	TGTGCCAGTAGTACGAGACTGTGGGGGACAGGTACGCAGTATTTT
TRBV28	NA	TRBD1	TRBJ1-6	CASSWGTGAQFRNSPLHF	TGTGCCAGCAGTTGGGGGACAGGGGCGCAGTTCCGGAATTCACCCCTCCACTTT
TRBV12-1	NA	NA	TRBJ2-5	CASSFIAGQETQYF	TGTGCCAGCAGCTTCATCGCGGGACAAGAGACCCAGTACTTC
TRBV5-1	NA	NA	TRBJ2-1	CASSFASRAANEQFF	TGCGCCAGCAGCTTTGCCTCCCGGGCCGCCAATGAGCAGTTCTTC
TRBV19	NA	TRBD1	TRBJ1-5	CATHRGPLEPQHF	TGTGCCACCCACAGGGGGCCCCTGGAGCCCCAGCATTTT
TRBV11-3	NA	TRBD1	TRBJ1-1	CASSLALGQGGPEAFF	TGTGCCAGCAGCTTAGCCCTAGGACAGGGAGGCCCTGAAGCTTTCTTT
TRBV9	once	NA	TRBJ2-5	CASSVVSGPQETQYF	TGTGCCAGCAGCGTAGTCTCGGGGCCCCAAGAGACCCAGTACTTC
TRBV5-5	NA	NA	TRBJ1-1	CATTKGGNTEAFF	TGTGCCACCACCAAGGGGGGGAACACTGAAGCTTTCTTT
TRBV19	NA	NA	TRBJ2-1	CASSISSYNEQFF	TGTGCCAGTAGTATCTCCTCCTACAATGAGCAGTTCTTC
TRBV5-6	NA	TRBD1	TRBJ2-3	CASRHGRDRGLDTQYF	TGTGCCAGCAGACACGGCCGGGACAGAGGATTAGATACGCAGTATTTT
TRBV6-6	NA	NA	TRBJ1-2	CASSTPDRGYTF	TGTGCCAGCAGTACCCCGGACCGTGGCTACACCTTC
TRBV18	NA	TRBD1	TRBJ2-3	CASSPGTGGLTQYF	TGTGCCAGCTCACCAGGGACAGGGGGTCTGACGCAGTATTTT
TRBV4-2	NA	NA	TRBJ1-4	CASSQLTEPNEKLFF	TGTGCCAGCAGCCAATTGACAGAGCCTAATGAAAAACTGTTTTTT
TRBV5-1	NA	TRBD2	TRBJ2-3	CASSLAISAGDRADTQYF	TGCGCCAGCAGCTTGGCGATTTCTGCGGGAGATCGGGCAGATACGCAGTATTTT
TRBV7-9	NA	TRBD1	TRBJ1-1	CASSSLIGQVTLNTEAFF	TGTGCCAGCAGCTCTCTAATTGGACAGGTTACATTGAACACTGAAGCTTTCTTT
TRBV9	NA	NA	TRBJ1-3	CASSVGRVENTIYF	TGTGCCAGCAGCGTCGGCAGGGTGGAAAACACCATATATTTT
TRBV6-5	NA	NA	TRBJ2-2	CASRTGIIASGELFF	TGTGCCAGCAGAACCGGGATTATAGCGTCCGGGGAGCTGTTTTTT
TRBV19	NA	NA	TRBJ1-3	CASSTWSSGNTIYF	TGTGCCAGTAGTACGTGGAGCTCTGGAAACACCATATATTTT
TRBV7-8	few	NA	TRBJ1-3	CASGTRSGNTIYF	TGTGCCAGCGGCACCCGCTCTGGAAACACCATATATTTT
TRBV3-1/TRBV3-2	NA	NA	TRBJ2-2	CASSLLKEGISTGELFF	TGTGCCAGCAGCCTTCTCAAGGAGGGCATTTCGACCGGGGAGCTGTTTTTT